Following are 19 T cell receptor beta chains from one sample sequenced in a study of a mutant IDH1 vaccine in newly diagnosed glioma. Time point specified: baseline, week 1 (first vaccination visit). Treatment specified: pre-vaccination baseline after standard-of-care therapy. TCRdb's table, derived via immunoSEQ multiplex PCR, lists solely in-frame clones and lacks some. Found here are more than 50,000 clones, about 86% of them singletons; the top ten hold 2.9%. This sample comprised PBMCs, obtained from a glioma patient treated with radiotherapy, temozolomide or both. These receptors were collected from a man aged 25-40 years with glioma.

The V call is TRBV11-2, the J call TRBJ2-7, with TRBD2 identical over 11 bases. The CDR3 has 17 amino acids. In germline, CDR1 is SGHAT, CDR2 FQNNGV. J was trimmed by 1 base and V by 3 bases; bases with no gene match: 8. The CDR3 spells CASSFPHTSGGSYEQYF. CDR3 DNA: TGTGCCAGCAGCTTCCCACATACTAGCGGGGGATCCTACGAGCAGTACTTC.

The CDR3 loop reads CASSLQGYNEQFF. CDR3 sequence (DNA): TGTGCCAGCAGTCTACAGGGTTACAATGAGCAGTTCTTC. This chain uses TRBV27 with TRBJ2-1, with a possible D match to TRBD1 (6 bases). CDR3 length: 13 amino acids. The V end was cut by 5 bases, the J end by 4 bases, with 9 bases between. The germline gives CDR1 MNHEY, CDR2 SMNVEV (reference sequence).

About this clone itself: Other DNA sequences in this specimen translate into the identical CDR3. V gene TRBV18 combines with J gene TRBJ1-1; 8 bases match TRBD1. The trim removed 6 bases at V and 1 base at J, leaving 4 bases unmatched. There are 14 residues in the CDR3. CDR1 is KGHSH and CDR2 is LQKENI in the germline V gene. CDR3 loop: CASSPGTGNTEAFF. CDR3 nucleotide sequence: TGTGCCAGCTCCCCCGGGACAGGGAACACTGAAGCTTTCTTT.

CDR3 bases: TGTGCCAGCAGTATCGCCACAGGGAGGTTCACTGAAGCTTTCTTT. As protein: CASSIATGRFTEAFF. The chain is built from TRBV7-2 and TRBJ1-1, with D possibly being TRBD1 (6 bases). The V end was cut by 6 bases, the J end by 4 bases, with 18 bases between. Per the germline V gene, CDR1 is SGHTA and CDR2 is FQGNSA. The CDR3 covers 15 residues.

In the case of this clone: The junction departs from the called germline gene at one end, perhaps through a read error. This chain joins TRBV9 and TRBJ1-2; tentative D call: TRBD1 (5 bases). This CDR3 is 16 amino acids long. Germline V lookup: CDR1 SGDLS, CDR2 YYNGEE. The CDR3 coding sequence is TGTGCCGGCAGCGTAGCTATCCAGGGCAACAACTATGGCTACACCTTC. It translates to CAGSVAIQGNNYGYTF.

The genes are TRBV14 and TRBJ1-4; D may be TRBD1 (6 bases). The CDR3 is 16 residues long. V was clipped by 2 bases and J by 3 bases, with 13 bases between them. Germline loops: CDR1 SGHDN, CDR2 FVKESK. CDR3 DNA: TGTGCCAGCAGCCAAAGGACAGCACCGCCTAATGAAAAACTGTTTTTT. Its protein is CASSQRTAPPNEKLFF.

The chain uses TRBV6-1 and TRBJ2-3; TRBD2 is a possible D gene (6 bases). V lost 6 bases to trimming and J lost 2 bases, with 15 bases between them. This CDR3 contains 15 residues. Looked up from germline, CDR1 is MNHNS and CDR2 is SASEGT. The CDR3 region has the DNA TGTGCCAGCAGAGGCGGGACTCCTTCCACAGATACGCAGTATTTT. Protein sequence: CASRGGTPSTDTQYF.

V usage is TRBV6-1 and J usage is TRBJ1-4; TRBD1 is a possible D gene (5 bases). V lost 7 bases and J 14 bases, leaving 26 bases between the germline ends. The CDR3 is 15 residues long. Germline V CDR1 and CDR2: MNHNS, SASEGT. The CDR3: CASKGGDLFWGSLFF. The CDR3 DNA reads TGTGCCAGCAAAGGAGGGGACCTTTTTTGGGGGAGTCTGTTTTTT.

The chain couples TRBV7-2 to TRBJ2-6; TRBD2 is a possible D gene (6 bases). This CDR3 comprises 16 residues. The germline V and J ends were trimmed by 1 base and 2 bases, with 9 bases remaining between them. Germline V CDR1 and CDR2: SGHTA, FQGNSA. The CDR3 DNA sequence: TGTGCCAGCAGCTTAGTTTGGGGGGCTGGGGCCAACGTCCTGACTTTC. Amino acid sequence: CASSLVWGAGANVLTF.

The CDR3 nucleotides are TGTGCCAGCAGCTTAAGACAGGACACTGAAGCTTTCTTT. Protein product: CASSLRQDTEAFF. V and J are TRBV7-6 and TRBJ1-1; D may be TRBD1 (6 bases). The CDR3 spans 13 residues. V was pared by 2 bases and J by 3 bases, with 7 bases between. Germline CDR1 and CDR2: SGHVS and FNYEAQ. Based on the CDR3 plus reference TRBV7-6 and TRBJ1-1, the full variable domain is GAGVSQSPRYKVTKRGQDVALRCDPISGHVSLYWYRQALGQGPEFLTYFNYEAQQDKSGLPNDRFSAERPEGSISTLTIQRTEQRDSAMYRCASSLRQDTEAFFGQGTRLTVV.

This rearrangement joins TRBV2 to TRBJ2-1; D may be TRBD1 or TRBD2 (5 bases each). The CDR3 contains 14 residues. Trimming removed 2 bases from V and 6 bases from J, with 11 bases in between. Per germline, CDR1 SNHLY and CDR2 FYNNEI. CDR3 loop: CASSELGDSNEQFF. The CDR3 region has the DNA TGTGCCAGCAGTGAATTGGGAGACAGCAATGAGCAGTTCTTC.

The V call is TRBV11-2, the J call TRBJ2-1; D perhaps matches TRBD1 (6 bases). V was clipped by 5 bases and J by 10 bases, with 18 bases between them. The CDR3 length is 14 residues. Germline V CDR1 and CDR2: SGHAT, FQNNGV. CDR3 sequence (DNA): TGTGCCAGCAGCCTCCTAACGACAGGTACAGAGCAGTTCTTC. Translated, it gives CASSLLTTGTEQFF.

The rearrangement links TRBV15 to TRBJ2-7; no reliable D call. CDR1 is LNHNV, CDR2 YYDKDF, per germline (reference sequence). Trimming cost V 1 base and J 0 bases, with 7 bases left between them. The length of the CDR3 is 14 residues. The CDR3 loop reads CATSRVQSSYEQYF. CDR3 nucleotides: TGTGCCACCAGCAGAGTACAGTCCTCCTACGAGCAGTACTTC.

CDR3 loop: CASSGRPEDSYEQYF. Written as DNA, the CDR3 is TGTGCCAGCAGTGGAAGGCCGGAGGACTCTTACGAGCAGTACTTC. The chain uses TRBV2 and TRBJ2-7, with a tentative D call TRBD2 (5 bases). The CDR3 runs to 15 residues. Per the germline V gene, CDR1 is SNHLY and CDR2 is FYNNEI. The V and J ends lost 4 bases and 4 bases respectively, with 17 bases between them.

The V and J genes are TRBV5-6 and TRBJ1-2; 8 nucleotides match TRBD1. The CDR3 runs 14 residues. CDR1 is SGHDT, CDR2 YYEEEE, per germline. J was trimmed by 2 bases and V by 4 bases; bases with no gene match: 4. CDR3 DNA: TGTGCCAGCAGCGTCCGGGACAGGAACTATGGCTACACCTTC. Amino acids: CASSVRDRNYGYTF. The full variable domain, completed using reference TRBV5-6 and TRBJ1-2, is DAGVTQSPTHLIKTRGQQVTLRCSPKSGHDTVSWYQQALGQGPQFIFQYYEEEERQRGNFPDRFSGHQFPNYSSELNVNALLLGDSALYLCASSVRDRNYGYTFGSGTRLTVV.

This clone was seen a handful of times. The CDR3: CASSARTLGQGAPAFF. The CDR3 DNA sequence: TGTGCCAGCAGCGCACGAACTCTGGGACAGGGCGCCCCTGCTTTCTTT. The V and J genes are TRBV14 and TRBJ1-1; 9 bases are shared with TRBD1. CDR3 length equals 16 residues. V lost 5 bases and J lost 11; bases outside the gene matches: 18. Germline loops: CDR1 SGHDN, CDR2 FVKESK.

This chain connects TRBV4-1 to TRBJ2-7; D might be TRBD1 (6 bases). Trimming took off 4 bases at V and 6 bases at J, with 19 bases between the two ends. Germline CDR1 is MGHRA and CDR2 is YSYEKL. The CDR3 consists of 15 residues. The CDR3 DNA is TGCGCCAGCAGCCCAAGACCTGACAGGACCTCCGAGCAGTACTTC. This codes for CASSPRPDRTSEQYF.

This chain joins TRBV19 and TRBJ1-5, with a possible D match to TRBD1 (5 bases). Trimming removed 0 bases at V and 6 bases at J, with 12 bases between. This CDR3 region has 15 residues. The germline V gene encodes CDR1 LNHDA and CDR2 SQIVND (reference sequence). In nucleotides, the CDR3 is TGTGCCAGTAGTATAGATCACAGGATAGGTCAGCCCCAGCATTTT. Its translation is CASSIDHRIGQPQHF. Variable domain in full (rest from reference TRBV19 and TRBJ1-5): DGGITQSPKYLFRKEGQNVTLSCEQNLNHDAMYWYRQDPGQGLRLIYYSQIVNDFQKGDIAEGYSVSREKKESFPLTVTSAQKNPTAFYLCASSIDHRIGQPQHFGDGTRLSIL.

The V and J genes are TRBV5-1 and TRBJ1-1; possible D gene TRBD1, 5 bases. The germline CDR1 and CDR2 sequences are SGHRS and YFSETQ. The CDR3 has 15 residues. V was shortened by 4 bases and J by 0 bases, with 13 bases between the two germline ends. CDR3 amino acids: CASSPTVALNTEAFF. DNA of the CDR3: TGCGCCAGCAGCCCGACAGTCGCGTTGAACACTGAAGCTTTCTTT.